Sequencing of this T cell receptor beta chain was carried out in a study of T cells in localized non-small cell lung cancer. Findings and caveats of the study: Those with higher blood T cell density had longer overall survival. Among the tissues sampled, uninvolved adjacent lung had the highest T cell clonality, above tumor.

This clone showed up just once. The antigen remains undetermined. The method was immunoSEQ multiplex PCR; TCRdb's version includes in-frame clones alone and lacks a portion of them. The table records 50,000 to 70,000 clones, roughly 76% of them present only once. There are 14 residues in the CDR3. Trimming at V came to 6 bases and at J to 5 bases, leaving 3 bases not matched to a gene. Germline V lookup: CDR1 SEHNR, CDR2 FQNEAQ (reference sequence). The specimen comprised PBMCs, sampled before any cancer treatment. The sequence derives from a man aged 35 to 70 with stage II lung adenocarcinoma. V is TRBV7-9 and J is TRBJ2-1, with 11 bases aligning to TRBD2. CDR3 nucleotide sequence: TGTGCCAGCAGGACTAGCGGGAACGACAATGAGCAGTTCTTC. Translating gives CASRTSGNDNEQFF.